This entry is about one T cell receptor (beta chain). This entry comes from a study of cytomegalovirus exposure and HLA in healthy donors. The PCR made use of 60 Vbeta and 13 Jbeta primers. Assay used: immunoSEQ multiplex PCR; TCRdb lists only in-frame clones, some missing. The repertoire holds over 200,000 clones, with more than 70% as singletons. The germline V and J ends were trimmed by 2 bases and 0 bases, with 8 bases remaining between them. The germline gives CDR1 ENHRY, CDR2 SYGVKD. The CDR3 has 15 residues. This donor's file did not include a recorded CMV serostatus. This chain links TRBV10-3 with TRBJ1-5; D unclear. The sequenced sample consisted of PBMCs. This receptor was obtained from a human donor in good health. Here the CDR3 DNA reads TGTGCCATCAGTGAGGGGGAGAATAGCAATCAGCCCCAGCATTTT. This sequence encodes CAISEGENSNQPQHF.